The rows below give T cell receptor beta chains drawn from one sample of a study of blood T cell repertoires in COVID-19. The assay was immunoSEQ multiplex PCR, and TCRdb's table has in-frame clones only and misses some. The sample contains about 120,000 clones, 85% to 90% of which appear only once. Material for sequencing was peripheral blood. These receptors originate from a woman between 70 and 85 years old with acute or convalescent COVID-19. Each CDR3 is given with its conserved first and last residue. A D gene is named only where the DNA matches it firmly. The size entry is marked missing in some rows and otherwise reads once, few, many or a size class.

j_call clone_size v_call cdr3_length d_call cdr3_nt cdr3_aa
TRBJ1-1 . TRBV7-9 15 TRBD1 TGTGCCAGCAGCTTAATTCAGGGGGTTCTCACTGAAGCTTTCTTT CASSLIQGVLTEAFF
TRBJ2-1 . TRBV11-3 16 . TGTGCCAGCAGCTTAGATAGGGCAGGGTCTCGCAATGAGCAGTTCTTC CASSLDRAGSRNEQFF
TRBJ1-6 . TRBV5-1 14 . TGCGCCAGCAGCTACAGGACAGAGGATTCACCCCTCCACTTT CASSYRTEDSPLHF
TRBJ1-4 . TRBV5-1 14 . TGCGCCAGCAGCGAACAGGGTTCCTGGGAAAAACTGTTTTTT CASSEQGSWEKLFF
TRBJ1-2 . TRBV28 14 . TGTGCCAGCAGGGTTCCGGGGTCAAACTATGGCTACACCTTC CASRVPGSNYGYTF
TRBJ1-1 . TRBV18 14 . TGTGCCAGCTCACCTAACAGAGAGAACACTGAAGCTTTCTTT CASSPNRENTEAFF
TRBJ2-3 . TRBV29-1 15 TRBD2 TGCAGCGTTGACGGACTAGCGGGGGACACAGATACGCAGTATTTT CSVDGLAGDTDTQYF
TRBJ2-2 . TRBV9 14 TRBD1 TGTGCCAGCAGCGGGACAGGGAACACCGGGGAGCTGTTTTTT CASSGTGNTGELFF
TRBJ1-1 . TRBV28 15 . TGTGCCAGCAGTTTATTATCAGGGGCGAGGTCTGAAGCTTTCTTT CASSLLSGARSEAFF
TRBJ1-3 . TRBV28 12 . TGTGCCAGCAGTCCGAGGGGAAACACCATATATTTT CASSPRGNTIYF
TRBJ2-7 few TRBV18 15 TRBD1 TGTGCCAGCTCTCCAGGGGGCACAAGGACGCACGAGCAGTACTTC CASSPGGTRTHEQYF
TRBJ2-5 . TRBV6-5 14 TRBD1 TGTGCCAGCAGAAAGGGACAGGGGATAGAGACCCAGTACTTC CASRKGQGIETQYF
TRBJ1-6 once TRBV5-4 15 . TGTGCCAGCAGCTCCAAAACAGCTGAGAATTCACCCCTCCACTTT CASSSKTAENSPLHF
TRBJ1-2 . TRBV7-9 16 . TGTGCCAGCAGCTTAGCTGGGTCAGGGCAGAATTCGGGCTACACCTTC CASSLAGSGQNSGYTF
TRBJ1-6 . TRBV30 16 TRBD1 TGTGCCTGCATGAAGGGACAGCTTACCGATAATTCACCCCTCCACTTT CACMKGQLTDNSPLHF
TRBJ2-1 . TRBV7-2 15 TRBD2 TGTGCCAGGCCTCTAGCGGGGGGGCGATACAATGAGCAGTTCTTC CARPLAGGRYNEQFF
TRBJ1-2 . TRBV12-3/TRBV12-4 13 . TGTGCCAGCAGGCTCACCGGGACACCCGGCTACACCTTC CASRLTGTPGYTF
TRBJ2-3 . TRBV6-5 15 TRBD1 TGTGCCAGCAGCGCGACAGGGTTCCCTACAGATACGCAGTATTTT CASSATGFPTDTQYF
TRBJ2-7 . TRBV28 14 TRBD1 TGTGCCAGCAGCCCGGGACAGGCACCCTACGAGCAGTACTTC CASSPGQAPYEQYF
TRBJ1-4 . TRBV19 15 TRBD1 TGTGCCAGTAGTCAGGGGGCCACAACTAATGAAAAACTGTTTTTT CASSQGATTNEKLFF
TRBJ2-1 . TRBV14 16 TRBD1 TGTGCCAGCAGCCAAGATCAAGGGACAGGAGACAATGAGCAGTTCTTC CASSQDQGTGDNEQFF
TRBJ1-3 . TRBV3-1/TRBV3-2 15 TRBD1 TGTGCCAGCAGCCAAGACAGGGGGCCTGGAAACACCATATATTTT CASSQDRGPGNTIYF
TRBJ1-5 . TRBV24-1 15 . TGTGCCACCAGTGGGGGGCGTACGGGCAATCAGCCCCAGCATTTT CATSGGRTGNQPQHF
TRBJ2-1 . TRBV5-4 12 . TGTGCCAGCAGCTGGACTTACAATGAGCAGTTCTTC CASSWTYNEQFF
TRBJ2-1 . TRBV2 13 . TGTGCCAGCGGGGGGGCCGTCTACAATGAGCAGTTCTTC CASGGAVYNEQFF